A selection of T cell receptor beta chains follows, all from one sample in a study of Ad26.COV2.S vaccination and SARS-CoV-2 variants. Produced via immunoSEQ multiplex PCR; TCRdb's table is partial and in-frame only. This sample carries over 110,000 clones, 86% of them seen once, and the ten largest clones take 5%. Source: peripheral blood, taken after recovery from COVID-19. These receptor sequences come from a human donor who had recovered from COVID-19. The conserved cysteine and the conserved F or W are not part of the CDR3 here.

TRBV3-1/TRBV3-2 | ASSQDFKTGSNSPLH
TRBV18 | ASSPQRGTETQY
TRBV7-2 | ASSLDPGRVPDTQY
TRBV6-5 | ASSYGGGTNQPQH
TRBV11-2 | ASSLGPSSYNSPLH
TRBV6-1 | ASSDWQGFYNEQF
TRBV27 | ASSSGTNYGYT
TRBV19 | ASSMGTDYEQY
TRBV7-2 | ASSSPGQGAYEQY
TRBV4-3 | ASSQEGGPEAF
TRBV28 | ASLPTSYNQPQH
TRBV14 | ASSPGARLAY
TRBV3-1/TRBV3-2 | ASSPKLNTGELF
TRBV7-8 | ASSLGPRSGQAF
TRBV5-5 | ASSPTTGNYGYT
TRBV27 | ASSFLGSQGYT
TRBV9 | ARIRGSCTEAF
TRBV12-3/TRBV12-4 | ASSFLGEAF